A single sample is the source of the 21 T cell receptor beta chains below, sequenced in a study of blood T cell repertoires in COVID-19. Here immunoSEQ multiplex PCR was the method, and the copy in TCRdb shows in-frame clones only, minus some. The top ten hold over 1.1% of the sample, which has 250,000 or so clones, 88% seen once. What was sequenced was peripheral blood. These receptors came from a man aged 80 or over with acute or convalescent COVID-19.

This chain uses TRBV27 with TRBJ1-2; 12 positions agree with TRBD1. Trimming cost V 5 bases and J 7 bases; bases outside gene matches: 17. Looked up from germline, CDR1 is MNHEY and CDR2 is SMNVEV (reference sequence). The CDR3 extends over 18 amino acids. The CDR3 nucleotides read TGTGCCAGCAGTCCAATCGCCGGGACAGGGGGCCGGCGGGGTGGCTACACCTTC. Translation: CASSPIAGTGGRRGGYTF.

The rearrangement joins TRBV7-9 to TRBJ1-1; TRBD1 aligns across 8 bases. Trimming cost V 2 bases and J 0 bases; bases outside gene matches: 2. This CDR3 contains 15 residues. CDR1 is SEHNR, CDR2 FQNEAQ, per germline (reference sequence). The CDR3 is CASSLPQGVNTEAFF. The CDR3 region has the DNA TGTGCCAGCAGCTTACCACAGGGGGTGAACACTGAAGCTTTCTTT.

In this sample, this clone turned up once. The CDR3 loop is CASSYIEFGELFF. The CDR3, as DNA: TGTGCCAGCAGTTACATCGAGTTCGGGGAGCTGTTTTTT. This rearrangement joins TRBV6-5 to TRBJ2-2; D uncertain. Germline lookup yields CDR1 MNHEY and CDR2 SVGAGI. The V end lost 2 bases, the J end lost 7 bases, and 8 bases lay between the germline ends. The CDR3 spans 13 residues.

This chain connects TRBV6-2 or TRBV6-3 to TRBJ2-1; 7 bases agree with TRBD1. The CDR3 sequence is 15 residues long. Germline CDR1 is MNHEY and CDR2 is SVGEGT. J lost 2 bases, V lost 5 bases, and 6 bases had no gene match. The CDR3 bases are TGTGCCAGCAGTGCTGAGGGACAGACCTACAATGAGCAGTTCTTC. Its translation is CASSAEGQTYNEQFF.

The DNA for the CDR3 is TGTGCCAGCAGTGAAAGACAGGGGATGTCTGGGGCCAACGTCCTGACTTTC. Translating gives CASSERQGMSGANVLTF. The rearrangement joins TRBV2 to TRBJ2-6; 8 nucleotides match TRBD1. The CDR3 spans 17 residues. V shed 2 bases and J 1 base; nucleotides not matched to a gene: 4. Germline assignment: CDR1 SNHLY and CDR2 FYNNEI.

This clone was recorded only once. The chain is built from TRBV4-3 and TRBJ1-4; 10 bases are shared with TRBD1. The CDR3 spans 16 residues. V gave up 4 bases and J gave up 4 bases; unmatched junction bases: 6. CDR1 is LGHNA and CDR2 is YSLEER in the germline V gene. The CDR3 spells CASSRDRGADNEKLFF. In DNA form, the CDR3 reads TGCGCCAGCAGCCGGGACAGGGGCGCAGATAATGAAAAACTGTTTTTT.

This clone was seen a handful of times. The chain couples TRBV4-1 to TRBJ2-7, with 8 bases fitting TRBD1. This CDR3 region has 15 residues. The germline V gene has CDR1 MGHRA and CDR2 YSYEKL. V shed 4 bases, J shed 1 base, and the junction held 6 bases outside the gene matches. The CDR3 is CASSPLHRGSYEQYF. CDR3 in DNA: TGCGCCAGCAGCCCTCTACACAGGGGGTCCTACGAGCAGTACTTC.

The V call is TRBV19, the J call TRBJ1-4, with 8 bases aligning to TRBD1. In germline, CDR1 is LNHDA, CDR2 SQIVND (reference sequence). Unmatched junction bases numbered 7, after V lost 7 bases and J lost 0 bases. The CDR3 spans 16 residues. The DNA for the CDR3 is TGTGCCAGTAAGCCCACAGGGGGGGCAACTAATGAAAAACTGTTTTTT. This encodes CASKPTGGATNEKLFF.

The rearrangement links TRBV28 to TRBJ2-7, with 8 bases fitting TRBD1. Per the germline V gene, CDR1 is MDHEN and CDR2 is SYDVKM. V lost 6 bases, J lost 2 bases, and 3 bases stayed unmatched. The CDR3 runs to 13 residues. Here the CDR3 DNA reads TGTGCCAGCAGAACAGGGGGGCCCTACGAGCAGTACTTC. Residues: CASRTGGPYEQYF.

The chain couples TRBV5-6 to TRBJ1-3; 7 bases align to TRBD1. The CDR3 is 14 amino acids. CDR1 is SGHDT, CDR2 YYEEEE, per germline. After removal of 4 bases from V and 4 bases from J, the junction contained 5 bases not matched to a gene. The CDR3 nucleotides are TGTGCCAGCAGCCAACAGGGGCCGGGAAACACCATATATTTT. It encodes CASSQQGPGNTIYF.

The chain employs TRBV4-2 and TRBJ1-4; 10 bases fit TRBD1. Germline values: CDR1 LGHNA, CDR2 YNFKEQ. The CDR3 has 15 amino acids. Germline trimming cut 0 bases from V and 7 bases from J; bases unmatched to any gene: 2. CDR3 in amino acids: CASSQEGTGAEKLFF. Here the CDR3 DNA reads TGTGCCAGCAGCCAAGAGGGGACAGGGGCTGAAAAACTGTTTTTT.

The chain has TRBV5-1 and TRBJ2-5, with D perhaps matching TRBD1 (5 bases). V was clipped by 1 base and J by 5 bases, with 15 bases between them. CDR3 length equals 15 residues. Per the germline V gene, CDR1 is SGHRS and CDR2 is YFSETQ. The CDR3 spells CASSLSGRVGETQYF. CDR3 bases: TGCGCCAGCAGCTTGTCGGGCAGGGTGGGCGAGACCCAGTACTTC.

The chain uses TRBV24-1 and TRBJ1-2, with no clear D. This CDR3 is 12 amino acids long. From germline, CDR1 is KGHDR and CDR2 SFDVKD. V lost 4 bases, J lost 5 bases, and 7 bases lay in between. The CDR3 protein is CATSDQKYGYTF. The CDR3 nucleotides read TGTGCCACCAGTGACCAGAAATATGGCTACACCTTC.

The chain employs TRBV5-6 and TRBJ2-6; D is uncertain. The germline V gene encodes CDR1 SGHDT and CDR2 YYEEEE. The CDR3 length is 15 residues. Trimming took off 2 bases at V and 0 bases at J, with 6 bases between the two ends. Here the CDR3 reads CASSFAGSGANVLTF. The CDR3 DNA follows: TGTGCCAGCAGCTTCGCCGGCTCTGGGGCCAACGTCCTGACTTTC.

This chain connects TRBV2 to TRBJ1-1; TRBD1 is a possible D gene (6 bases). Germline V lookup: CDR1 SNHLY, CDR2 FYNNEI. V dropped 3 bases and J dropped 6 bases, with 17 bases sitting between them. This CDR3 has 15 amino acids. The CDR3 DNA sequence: TGTGCCAGCAGTGATCTGGGGGGGCCGGGCCCTGAAGCTTTCTTT. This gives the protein CASSDLGGPGPEAFF.

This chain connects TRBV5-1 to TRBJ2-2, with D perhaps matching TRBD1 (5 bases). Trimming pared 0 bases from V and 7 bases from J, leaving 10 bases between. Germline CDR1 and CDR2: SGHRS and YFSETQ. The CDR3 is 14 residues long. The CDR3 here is CASSLVGVGGELFF. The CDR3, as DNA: TGCGCCAGCAGCTTGGTAGGGGTCGGCGGGGAGCTGTTTTTT.

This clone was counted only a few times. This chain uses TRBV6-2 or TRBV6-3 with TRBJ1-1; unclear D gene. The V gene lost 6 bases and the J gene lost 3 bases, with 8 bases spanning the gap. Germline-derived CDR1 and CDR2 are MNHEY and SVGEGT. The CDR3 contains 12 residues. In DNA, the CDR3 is TGTGCCAGCAGCGCCTACGACACTGAAGCTTTCTTT. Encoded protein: CASSAYDTEAFF.

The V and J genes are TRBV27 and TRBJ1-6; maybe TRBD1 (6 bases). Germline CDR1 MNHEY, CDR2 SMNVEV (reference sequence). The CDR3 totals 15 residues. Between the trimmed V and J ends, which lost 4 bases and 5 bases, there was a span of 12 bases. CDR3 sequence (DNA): TGTGCCAGCAGTTCGTACAGGGTTCATAATTCACCCCTCCACTTT. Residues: CASSSYRVHNSPLHF.

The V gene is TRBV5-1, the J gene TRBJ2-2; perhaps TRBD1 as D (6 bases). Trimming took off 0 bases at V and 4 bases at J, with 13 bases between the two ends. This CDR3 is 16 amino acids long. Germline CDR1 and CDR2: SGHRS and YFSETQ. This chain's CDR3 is CASSLAQGDRTGELFF. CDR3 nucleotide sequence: TGCGCCAGCAGCTTGGCACAGGGCGACCGCACCGGGGAGCTGTTTTTT.

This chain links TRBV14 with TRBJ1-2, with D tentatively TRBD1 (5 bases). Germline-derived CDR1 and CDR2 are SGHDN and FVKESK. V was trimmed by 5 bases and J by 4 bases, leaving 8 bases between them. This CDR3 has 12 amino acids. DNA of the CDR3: TGTGCCAGCAGCTACAGGAGCTATGGCTACACCTTC. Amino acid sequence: CASSYRSYGYTF.

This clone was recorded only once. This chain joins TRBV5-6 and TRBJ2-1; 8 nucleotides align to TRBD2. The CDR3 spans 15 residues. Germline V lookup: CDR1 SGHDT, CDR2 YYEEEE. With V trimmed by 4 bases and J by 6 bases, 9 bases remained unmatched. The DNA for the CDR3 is TGTGCCAGCAGCACGAGCGGGAGATCGATCAATGAGCAGTTCTTC. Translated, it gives CASSTSGRSINEQFF.